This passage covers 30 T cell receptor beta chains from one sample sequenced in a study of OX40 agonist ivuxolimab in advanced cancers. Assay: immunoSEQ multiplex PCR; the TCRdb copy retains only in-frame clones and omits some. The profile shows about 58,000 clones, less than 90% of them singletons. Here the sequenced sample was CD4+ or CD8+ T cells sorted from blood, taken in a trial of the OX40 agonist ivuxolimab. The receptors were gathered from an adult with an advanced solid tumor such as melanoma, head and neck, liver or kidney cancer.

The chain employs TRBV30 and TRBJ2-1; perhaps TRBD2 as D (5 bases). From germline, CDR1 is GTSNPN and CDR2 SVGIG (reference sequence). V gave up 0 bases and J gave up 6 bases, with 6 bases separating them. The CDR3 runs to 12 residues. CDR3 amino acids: CAWSVGLNEQFF. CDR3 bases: TGTGCCTGGAGTGTAGGACTCAATGAGCAGTTCTTC.

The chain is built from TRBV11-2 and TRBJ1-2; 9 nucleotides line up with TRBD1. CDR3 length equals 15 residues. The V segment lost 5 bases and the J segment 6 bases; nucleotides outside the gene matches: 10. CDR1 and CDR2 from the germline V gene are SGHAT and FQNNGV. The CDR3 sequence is CASSPRMDRGNGYTF. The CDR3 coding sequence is TGTGCCAGCAGCCCAAGGATGGACAGGGGAAATGGCTACACCTTC.

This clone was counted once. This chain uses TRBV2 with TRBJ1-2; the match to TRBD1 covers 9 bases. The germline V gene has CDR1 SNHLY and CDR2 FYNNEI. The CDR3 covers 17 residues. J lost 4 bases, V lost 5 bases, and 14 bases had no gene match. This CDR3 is CASSPGQGSRFSYGYTF. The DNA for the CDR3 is TGTGCCAGCAGTCCTGGACAGGGGTCTCGGTTTAGCTATGGCTACACCTTC. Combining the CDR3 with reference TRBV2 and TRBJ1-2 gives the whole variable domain EPEVTQTPSHQVTQMGQEVILRCVPISNHLYFYWYRQILGQKVEFLVSFYNNEISEKSEIFDDQFSVERPDGSNFTLKIRSTKLEDSAMYFCASSPGQGSRFSYGYTFGSGTRLTVV.

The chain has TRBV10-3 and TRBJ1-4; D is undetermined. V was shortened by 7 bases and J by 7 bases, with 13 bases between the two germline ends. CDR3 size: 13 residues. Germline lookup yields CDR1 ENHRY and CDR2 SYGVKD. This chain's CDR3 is CAIKNPGSEKLFF. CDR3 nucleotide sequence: TGTGCCATCAAAAACCCAGGAAGTGAAAAACTGTTTTTT.

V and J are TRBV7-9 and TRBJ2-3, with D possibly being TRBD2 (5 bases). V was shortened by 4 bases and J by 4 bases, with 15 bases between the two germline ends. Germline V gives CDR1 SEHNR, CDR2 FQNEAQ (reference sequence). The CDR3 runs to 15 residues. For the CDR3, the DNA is TGTGCCAGCAGCTCGCGTGGCACGGGGTCAGATACGCAGTATTTT. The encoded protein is CASSSRGTGSDTQYF.

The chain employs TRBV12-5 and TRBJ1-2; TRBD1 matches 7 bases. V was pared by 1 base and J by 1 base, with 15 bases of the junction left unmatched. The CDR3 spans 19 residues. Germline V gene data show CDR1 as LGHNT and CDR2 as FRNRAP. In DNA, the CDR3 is TGTGCTAGTGGTTTGGGTATGATGCTCCGGGACAGTCATAACTATGGCTACACCTTC. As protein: CASGLGMMLRDSHNYGYTF.

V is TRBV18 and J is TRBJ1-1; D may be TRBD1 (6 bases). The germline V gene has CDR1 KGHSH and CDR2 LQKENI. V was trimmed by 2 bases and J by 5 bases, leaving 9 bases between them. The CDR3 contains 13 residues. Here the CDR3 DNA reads TGTGCCAGCTCACCAACCAGGGGTACTGAAGCTTTCTTT. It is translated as CASSPTRGTEAFF. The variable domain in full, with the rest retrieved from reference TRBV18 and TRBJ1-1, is NAGVMQNPRHLVRRRGQEARLRCSPMKGHSHVYWYRQLPEEGLKFMVYLQKENIIDESGMPKERFSAEFPKEGPSILRIQQVVRGDSAAYFCASSPTRGTEAFFGQGTRLTVV.

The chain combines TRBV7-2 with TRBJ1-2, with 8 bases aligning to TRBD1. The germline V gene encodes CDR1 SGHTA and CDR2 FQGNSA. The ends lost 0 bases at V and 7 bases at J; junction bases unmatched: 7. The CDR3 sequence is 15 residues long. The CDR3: CASSLAEAGGAGYTF. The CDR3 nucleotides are TGTGCCAGCAGCTTAGCGGAGGCAGGGGGCGCTGGCTACACCTTC.

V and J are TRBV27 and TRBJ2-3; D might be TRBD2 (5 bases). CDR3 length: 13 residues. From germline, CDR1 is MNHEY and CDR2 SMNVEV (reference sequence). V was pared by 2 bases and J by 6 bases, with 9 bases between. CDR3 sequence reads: CASSLGRSDTQYF. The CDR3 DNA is TGTGCCAGCAGTTTAGGGAGATCGGATACGCAGTATTTT.

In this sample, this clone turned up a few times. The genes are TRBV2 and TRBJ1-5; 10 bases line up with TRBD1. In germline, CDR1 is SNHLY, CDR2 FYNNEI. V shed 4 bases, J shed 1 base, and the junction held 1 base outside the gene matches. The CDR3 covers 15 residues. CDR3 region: CASSGDRGSNQPQHF. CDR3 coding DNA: TGTGCCAGCAGTGGGGACAGGGGAAGCAATCAGCCCCAGCATTTT. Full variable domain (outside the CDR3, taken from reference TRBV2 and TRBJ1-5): EPEVTQTPSHQVTQMGQEVILRCVPISNHLYFYWYRQILGQKVEFLVSFYNNEISEKSEIFDDQFSVERPDGSNFTLKIRSTKLEDSAMYFCASSGDRGSNQPQHFGDGTRLSIL.

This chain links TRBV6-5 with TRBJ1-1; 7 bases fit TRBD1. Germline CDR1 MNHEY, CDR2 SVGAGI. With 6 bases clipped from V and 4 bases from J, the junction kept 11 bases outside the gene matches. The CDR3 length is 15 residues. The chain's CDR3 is CASRGTDSQGTEAFF. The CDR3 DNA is TGTGCCAGCAGGGGGACAGACTCTCAGGGCACTGAAGCTTTCTTT.

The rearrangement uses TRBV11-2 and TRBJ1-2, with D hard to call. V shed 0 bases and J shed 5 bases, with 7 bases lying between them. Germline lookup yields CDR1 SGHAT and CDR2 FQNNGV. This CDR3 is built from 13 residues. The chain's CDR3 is CASSLDVKYGYTF. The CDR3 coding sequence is TGTGCCAGCAGCTTAGACGTTAAGTATGGCTACACCTTC.

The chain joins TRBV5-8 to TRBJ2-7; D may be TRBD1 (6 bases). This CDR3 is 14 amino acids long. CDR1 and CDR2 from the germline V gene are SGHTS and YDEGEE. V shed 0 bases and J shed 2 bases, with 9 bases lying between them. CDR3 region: CASSLADSPYEQYF. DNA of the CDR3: TGTGCCAGCAGCTTGGCGGACAGCCCCTACGAGCAGTACTTC. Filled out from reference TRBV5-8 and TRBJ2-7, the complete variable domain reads EAGVTQSPTHLIKTRGQQATLRCSPISGHTSVYWYQQALGLGLQFLLWYDEGEERNRGNFPPRFSGRQFPNYSSELNVNALELEDSALYLCASSLADSPYEQYFGPGTRLTVT.

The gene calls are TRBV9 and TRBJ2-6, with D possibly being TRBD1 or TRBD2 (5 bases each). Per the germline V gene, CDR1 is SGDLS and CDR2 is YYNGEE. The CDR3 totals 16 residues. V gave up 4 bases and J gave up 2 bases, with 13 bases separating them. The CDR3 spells CASSQGPSAGANVLTF. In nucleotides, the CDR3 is TGTGCCAGCAGCCAGGGACCGTCGGCTGGGGCCAACGTCCTGACTTTC.

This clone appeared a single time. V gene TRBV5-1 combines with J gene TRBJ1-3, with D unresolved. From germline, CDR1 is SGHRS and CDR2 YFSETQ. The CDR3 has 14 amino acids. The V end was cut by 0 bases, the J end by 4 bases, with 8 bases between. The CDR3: CASSLGGDGNTIYF. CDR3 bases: TGCGCCAGCAGCTTGGGGGGAGACGGAAACACCATATATTTT.

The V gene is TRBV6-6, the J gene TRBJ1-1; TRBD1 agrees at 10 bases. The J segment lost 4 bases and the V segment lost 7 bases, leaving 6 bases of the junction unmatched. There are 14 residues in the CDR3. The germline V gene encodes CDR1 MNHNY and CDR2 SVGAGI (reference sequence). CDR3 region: CASIRQGARTEAFF. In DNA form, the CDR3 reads TGTGCCAGCATCCGACAGGGGGCGCGCACTGAAGCTTTCTTT.

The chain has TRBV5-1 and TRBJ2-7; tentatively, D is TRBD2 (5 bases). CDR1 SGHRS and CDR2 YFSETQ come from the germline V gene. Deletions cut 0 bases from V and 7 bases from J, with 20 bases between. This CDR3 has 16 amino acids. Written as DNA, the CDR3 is TGCGCCAGCAGCTTGGGCCTAGCCGGGGTTGATTGGGAGCAGTACTTC. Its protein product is CASSLGLAGVDWEQYF.

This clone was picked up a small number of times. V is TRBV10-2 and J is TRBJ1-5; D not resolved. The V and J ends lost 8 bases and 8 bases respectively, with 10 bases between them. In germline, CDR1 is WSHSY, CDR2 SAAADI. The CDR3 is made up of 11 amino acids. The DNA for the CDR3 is TGCGCCAGCTTACCACCTGAGCCCCAGCATTTT. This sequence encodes CASLPPEPQHF.

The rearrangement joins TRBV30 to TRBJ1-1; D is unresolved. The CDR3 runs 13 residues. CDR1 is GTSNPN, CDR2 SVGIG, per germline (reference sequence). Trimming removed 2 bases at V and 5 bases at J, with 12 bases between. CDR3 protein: CAWSFTVMTEAFF. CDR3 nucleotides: TGTGCCTGGAGTTTCACAGTGATGACTGAAGCTTTCTTT.

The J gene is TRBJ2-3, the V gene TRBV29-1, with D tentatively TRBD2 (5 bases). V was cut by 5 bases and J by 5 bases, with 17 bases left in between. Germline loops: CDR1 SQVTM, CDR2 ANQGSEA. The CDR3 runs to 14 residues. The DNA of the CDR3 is TGCAGCGTTCATCGAGGCGCGCGGGTAGATACGCAGTATTTT. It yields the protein CSVHRGARVDTQYF.

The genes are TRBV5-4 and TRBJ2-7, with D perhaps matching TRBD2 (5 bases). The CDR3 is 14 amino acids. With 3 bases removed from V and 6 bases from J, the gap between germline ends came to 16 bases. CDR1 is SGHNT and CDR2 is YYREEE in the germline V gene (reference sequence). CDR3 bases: TGTGCCAGCAGCTCGGACTTTTTGTCAGCCGAGCAGTACTTC. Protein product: CASSSDFLSAEQYF.

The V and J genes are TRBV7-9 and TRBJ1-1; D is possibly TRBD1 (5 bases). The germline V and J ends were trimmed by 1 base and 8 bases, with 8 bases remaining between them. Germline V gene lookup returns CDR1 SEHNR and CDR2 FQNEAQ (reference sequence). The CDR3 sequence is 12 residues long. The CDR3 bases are TGTGCCAGCAGCTTAGTGGGGGACGAAGCTTTCTTT. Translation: CASSLVGDEAFF.

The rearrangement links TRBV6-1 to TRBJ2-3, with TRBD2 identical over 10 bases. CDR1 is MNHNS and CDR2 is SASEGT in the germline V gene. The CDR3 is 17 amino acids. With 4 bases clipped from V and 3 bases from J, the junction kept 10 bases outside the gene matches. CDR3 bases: TGTGCCAGCAGTGGACGGCTAGCGGGGGCTGGGACAGATACGCAGTATTTT. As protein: CASSGRLAGAGTDTQYF.

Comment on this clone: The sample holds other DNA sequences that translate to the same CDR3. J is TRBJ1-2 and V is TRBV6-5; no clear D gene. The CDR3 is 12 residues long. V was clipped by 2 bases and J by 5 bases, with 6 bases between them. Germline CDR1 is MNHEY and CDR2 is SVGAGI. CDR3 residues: CASSYGGYGYTF. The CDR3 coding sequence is TGTGCCAGCAGTTACGGAGGGTATGGCTACACCTTC.

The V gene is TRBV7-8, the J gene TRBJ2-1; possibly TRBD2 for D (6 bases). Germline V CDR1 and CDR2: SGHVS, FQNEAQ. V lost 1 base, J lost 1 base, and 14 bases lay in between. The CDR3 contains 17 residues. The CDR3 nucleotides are TGTGCCAGCAGCTTAGAGCGGGCTACTACATCCTACAATGAGCAGTTCTTC. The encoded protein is CASSLERATTSYNEQFF.

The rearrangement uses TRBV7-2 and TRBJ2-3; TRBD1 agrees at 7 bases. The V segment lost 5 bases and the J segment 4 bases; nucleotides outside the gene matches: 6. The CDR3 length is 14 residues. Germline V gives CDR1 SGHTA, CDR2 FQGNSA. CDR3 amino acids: CASSPQTGSDTQYF. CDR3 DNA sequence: TGTGCCAGCAGCCCTCAGACAGGGTCAGATACGCAGTATTTT. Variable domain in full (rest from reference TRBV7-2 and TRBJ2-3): GAGVSQSPSNKVTEKGKDVELRCDPISGHTALYWYRQSLGQGLEFLIYFQGNSAPDKSGLPSDRFSAERTGGSVSTLTIQRTQQEDSAVYLCASSPQTGSDTQYFGPGTRLTVL.

The DNA of the CDR3 is TGTGCCAGCTCACCACAAGGAGGCCCCCGGGGGACCGGGGAGCTGTTTTTT. Its protein product is CASSPQGGPRGTGELFF. The V and J genes are TRBV18 and TRBJ2-2; perhaps TRBD2 as D (6 bases). The germline gives CDR1 KGHSH, CDR2 LQKENI. The CDR3 is made up of 17 amino acids. V was trimmed by 1 base and J by 5 bases, leaving 17 bases between them.

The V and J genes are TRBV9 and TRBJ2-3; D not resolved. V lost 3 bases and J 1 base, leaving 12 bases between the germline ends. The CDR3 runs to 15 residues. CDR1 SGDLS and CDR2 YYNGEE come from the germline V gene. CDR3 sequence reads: CASSASLQRTDTQYF. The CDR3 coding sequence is TGTGCCAGCAGCGCAAGTCTACAACGCACAGATACGCAGTATTTT.

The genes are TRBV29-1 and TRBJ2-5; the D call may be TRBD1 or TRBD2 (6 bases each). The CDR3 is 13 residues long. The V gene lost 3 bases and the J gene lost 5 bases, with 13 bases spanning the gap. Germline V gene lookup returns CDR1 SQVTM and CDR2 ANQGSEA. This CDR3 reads CSVDVRGRETQYF. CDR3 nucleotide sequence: TGCAGCGTTGATGTCCGGGGGCGGGAGACCCAGTACTTC.

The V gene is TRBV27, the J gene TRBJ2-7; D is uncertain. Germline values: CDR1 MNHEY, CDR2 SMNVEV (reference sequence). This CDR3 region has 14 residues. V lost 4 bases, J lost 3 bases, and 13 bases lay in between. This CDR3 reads CASSSTNGRYEQYF. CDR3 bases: TGTGCCAGCAGTTCGACCAACGGACGCTACGAGCAGTACTTC.